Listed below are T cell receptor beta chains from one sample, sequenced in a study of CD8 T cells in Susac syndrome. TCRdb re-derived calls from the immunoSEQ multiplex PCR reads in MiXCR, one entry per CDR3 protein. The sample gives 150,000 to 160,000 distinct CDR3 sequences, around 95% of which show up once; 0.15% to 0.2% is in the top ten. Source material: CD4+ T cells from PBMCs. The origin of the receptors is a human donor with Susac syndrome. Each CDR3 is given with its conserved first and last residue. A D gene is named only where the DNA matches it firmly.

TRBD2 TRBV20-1 CSARDLAGGPVEQFF
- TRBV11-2 CASSLYQIQETQYF
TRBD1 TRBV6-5 CASSWRTGFGYTF
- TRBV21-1 CASSSQGASGNTIYF
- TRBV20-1 CSASYGDQPQHF
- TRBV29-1 CSIRDGGYTDTQYF
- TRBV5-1 CASSWPPRGYTF
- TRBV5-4 CASSLSRAIGMNTEAFF
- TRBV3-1 CASSPGGPYEQYF
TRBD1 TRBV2 CASSRQGTDQPQHF
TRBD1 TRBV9 CASSAEATGLNTEAFF
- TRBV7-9 CASRLGAGQATDTQYF
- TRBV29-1 CSVDGVRTDTQYF
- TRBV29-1 CSVVKGEVRNEQFF
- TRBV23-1 CASSQSPGPLYGYTF
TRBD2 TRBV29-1 CSVRASGWEQYF
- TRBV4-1 CASSQAGAETQYF
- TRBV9 CASSRLVLETQYF
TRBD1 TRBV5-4 CASSPGQGSNYGYTF
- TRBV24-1 CATSDSGNGVFNNEQFF
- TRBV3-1 CASSQGAGANVLTF
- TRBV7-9 CASSSSRVPYEQYF
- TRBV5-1 CASSSEGREQYF
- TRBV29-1 CSVEPLNTEAFF
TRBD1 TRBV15 CATSEDRGLSYEQYF
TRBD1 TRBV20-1 CSARGGQMNTEAFF
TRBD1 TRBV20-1 CSANRGRLETQYF
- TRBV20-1 CSARDGRRATNTEAFF
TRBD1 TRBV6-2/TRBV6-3 CASSPADRLGTGELFF
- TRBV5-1 CASSMDSPNTGELFF
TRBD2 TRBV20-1 CSAQTSGLTGELFF
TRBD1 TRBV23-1 CASSHLGRDRVAETQYF
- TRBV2 CASSDAPAGYGYTF
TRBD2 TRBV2 CASSAGVAGGTDTQYF
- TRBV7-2 CASSLEWPWKDEQYF
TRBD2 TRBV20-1 CSASPTLAGDEETQYF
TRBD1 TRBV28 CASSSGQALAYEQYF
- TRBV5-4 CASSLSGGETQYF
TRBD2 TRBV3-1 CASSHSSGQETQYF
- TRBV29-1 CSVERQPQHF
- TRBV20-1 CSAREPVVREQFF
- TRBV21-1 CASITDRCTDTQYF
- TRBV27 CASRRVWDTEAFF
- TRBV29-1 CSVMLWSNEQFF
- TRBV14 CASSQGLDNEQFF
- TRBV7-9 CASSSTGTIRDNEQFF
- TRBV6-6 CASSNGLGQPQHF